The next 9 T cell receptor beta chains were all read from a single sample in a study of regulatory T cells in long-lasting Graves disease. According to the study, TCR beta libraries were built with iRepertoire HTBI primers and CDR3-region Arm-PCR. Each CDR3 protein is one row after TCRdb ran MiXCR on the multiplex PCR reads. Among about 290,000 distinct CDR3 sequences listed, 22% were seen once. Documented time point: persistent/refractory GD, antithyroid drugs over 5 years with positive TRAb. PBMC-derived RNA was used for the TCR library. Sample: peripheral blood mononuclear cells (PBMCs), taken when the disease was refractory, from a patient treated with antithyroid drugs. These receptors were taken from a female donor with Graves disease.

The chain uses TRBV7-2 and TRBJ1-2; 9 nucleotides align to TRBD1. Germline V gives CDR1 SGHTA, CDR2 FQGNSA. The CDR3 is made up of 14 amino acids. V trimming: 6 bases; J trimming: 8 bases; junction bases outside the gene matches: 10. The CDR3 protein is CASSSSRQGGGYTF. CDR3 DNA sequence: TGTGCCAGCAGTTCATCCCGACAGGGGGGCGGCTACACCTTC. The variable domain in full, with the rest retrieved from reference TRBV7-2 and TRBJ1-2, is GAGVSQSPSNKVTEKGKDVELRCDPISGHTALYWYRQSLGQGLEFLIYFQGNSAPDKSGLPSDRFSAERTGGSVSTLTIQRTQQEDSAVYLCASSSSRQGGGYTFGSGTRLTVV.

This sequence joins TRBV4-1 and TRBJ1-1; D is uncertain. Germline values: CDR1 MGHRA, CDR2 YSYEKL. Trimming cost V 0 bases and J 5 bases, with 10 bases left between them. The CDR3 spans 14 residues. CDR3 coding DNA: TGCGCCAGCAGCCAAGAGTCACACGGGACTGAAGCTTTCTTT. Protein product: CASSQESHGTEAFF.

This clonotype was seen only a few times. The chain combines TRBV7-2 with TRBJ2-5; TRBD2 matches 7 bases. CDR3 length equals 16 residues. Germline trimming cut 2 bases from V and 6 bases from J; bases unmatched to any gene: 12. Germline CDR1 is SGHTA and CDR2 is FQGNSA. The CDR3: CASSLLAGPGGQTQYF. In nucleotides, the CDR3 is TGTGCCAGCAGCTTATTAGCGGGCCCCGGCGGTCAGACCCAGTACTTC.

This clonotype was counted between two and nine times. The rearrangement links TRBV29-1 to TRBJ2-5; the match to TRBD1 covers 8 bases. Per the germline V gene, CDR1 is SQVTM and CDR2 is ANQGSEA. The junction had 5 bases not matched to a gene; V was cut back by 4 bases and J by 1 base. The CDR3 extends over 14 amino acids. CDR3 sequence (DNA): TGCAGCGTTGTCGAACAGGGGGTCCAAGAGACCCAGTACTTC. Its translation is CSVVEQGVQETQYF.

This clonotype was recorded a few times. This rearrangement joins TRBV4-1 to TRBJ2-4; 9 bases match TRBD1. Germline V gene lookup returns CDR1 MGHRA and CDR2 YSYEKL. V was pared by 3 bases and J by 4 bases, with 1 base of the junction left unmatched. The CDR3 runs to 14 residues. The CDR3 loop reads CASSHGTGKNIQYF. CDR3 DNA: TGCGCCAGCAGCCACGGGACAGGGAAAAACATTCAGTACTTC.

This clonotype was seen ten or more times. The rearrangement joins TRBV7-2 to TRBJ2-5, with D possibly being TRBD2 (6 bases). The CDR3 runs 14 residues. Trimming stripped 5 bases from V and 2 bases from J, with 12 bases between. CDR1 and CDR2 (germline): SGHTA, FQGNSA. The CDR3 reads CASSLARGQETQYF. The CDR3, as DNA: TGTGCCAGCAGCCTCGCACGGGGGCAAGAGACCCAGTACTTC.

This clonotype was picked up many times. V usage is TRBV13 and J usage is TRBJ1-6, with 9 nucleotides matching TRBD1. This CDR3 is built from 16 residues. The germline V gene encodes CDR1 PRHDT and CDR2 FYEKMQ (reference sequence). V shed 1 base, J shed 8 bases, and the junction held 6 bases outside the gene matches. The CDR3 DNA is TGTGCCAGCAGCTTAGTGGAGACAGGGGGAGATTCACCCCTCCACTTT. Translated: CASSLVETGGDSPLHF.

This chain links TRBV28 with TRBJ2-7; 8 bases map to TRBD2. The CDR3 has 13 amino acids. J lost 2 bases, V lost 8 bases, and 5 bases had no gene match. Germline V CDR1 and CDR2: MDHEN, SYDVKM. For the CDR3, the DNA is TGTGCCAGCTTGGAGCGGGAGCCCTACGAGCAGTACTTC. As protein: CASLEREPYEQYF.

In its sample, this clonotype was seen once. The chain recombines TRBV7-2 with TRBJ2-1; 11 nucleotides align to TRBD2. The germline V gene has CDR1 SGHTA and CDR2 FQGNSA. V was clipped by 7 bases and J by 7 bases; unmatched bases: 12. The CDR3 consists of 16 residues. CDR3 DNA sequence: TGTGCCAGCAACTTTCCCAGACTAGCGGGAAGGAATGAGCAGTTCTTC. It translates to CASNFPRLAGRNEQFF.